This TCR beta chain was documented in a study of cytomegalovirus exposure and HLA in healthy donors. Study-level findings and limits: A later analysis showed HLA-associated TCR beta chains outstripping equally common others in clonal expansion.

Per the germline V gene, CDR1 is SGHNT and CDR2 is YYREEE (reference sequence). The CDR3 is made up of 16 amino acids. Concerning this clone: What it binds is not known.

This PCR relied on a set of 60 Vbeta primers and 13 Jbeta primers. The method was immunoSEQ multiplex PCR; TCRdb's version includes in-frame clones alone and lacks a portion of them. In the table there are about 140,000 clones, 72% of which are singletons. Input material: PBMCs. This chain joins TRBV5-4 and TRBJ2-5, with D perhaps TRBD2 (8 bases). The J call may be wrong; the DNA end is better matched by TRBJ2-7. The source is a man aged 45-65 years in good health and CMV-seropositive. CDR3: CASSFGGGQGGLEQYF. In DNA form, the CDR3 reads TGTGCCAGCAGCTTCGGCGGGGGGCAGGGGGGTCTCGAGCAGTACTTC.